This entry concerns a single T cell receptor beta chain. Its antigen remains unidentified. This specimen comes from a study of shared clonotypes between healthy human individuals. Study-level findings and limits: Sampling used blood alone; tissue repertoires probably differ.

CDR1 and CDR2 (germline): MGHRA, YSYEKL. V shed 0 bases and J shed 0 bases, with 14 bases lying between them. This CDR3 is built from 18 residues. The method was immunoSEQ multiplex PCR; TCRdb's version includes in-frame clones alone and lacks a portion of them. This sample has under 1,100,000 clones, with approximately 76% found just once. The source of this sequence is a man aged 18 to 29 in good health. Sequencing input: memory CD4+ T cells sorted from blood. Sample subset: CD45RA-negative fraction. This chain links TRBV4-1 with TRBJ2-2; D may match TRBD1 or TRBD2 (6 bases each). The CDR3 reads CASSQEGIGGPNTGELFF. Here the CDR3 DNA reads TGCGCCAGCAGCCAAGAAGGCATAGGGGGGCCGAACACCGGGGAGCTGTTTTTT.